These T cell receptor beta chains were read from a single sample in a study of T-cell memory formation after mild COVID-19. TCRdb called the 5' RACE reads again in MiXCR, with one record for every CDR3 protein. The profile shows 57,000 or so distinct CDR3 sequences, 9.3% of them singletons. The specimen sequenced was PBMCs or a T cell subset sorted from them (not recorded which). All receptors come from a man younger than 35 who had mild COVID-19 (a few samples of this study predate the infection). Cell type and time point are not known. Both conserved end residues are part of each CDR3. Each record gives: J gene, clone size, V gene, CDR3 protein. Only part of the rows carry a size: once, few, many, or a class if the clone is expanded.

TRBJ1-1 many TRBV11-2 CASSSPGGTARNTEAFF
TRBJ2-7 many TRBV18 CASSRRQATYEQYF
TRBJ1-2 NA TRBV5-1 CASSLDTLNYGYTF
TRBJ1-1 NA TRBV3-1 CASSQGAQAFF
TRBJ1-1 few TRBV18 CASSPPHSQNTEAFF
TRBJ1-3 NA TRBV9 CASSVAPSSGNTIYF
TRBJ2-5 many TRBV5-1 CASSTTSGGGRETQYF
TRBJ1-6 NA TRBV20-1 CSARDSRGNSPLHF
TRBJ2-2 few TRBV24-1 CATKGTAWTGELFF
TRBJ2-1 NA TRBV6-1 CASSERSSGGTPYNEQFF
TRBJ1-2 few TRBV11-2 CASSLDRGIYGYTF
TRBJ2-5 few TRBV5-1 CASSSGTSGGVPETQYF
TRBJ2-1 few TRBV6-5 CASSYTGGDNEQFF
TRBJ2-7 NA TRBV6-2/TRBV6-3 CASTTGTVPYEQYF
TRBJ1-5 NA TRBV7-6 CASSLAGNLGNQPQHF
TRBJ2-7 NA TRBV29-1 CSVGDRMSSYEQYF
TRBJ1-5 many TRBV7-2 CASSPSSGGNQPQHF
TRBJ2-7 NA TRBV6-2/TRBV6-3 CASRKAGTSSYEQYF
TRBJ2-2 few TRBV13 CASSMGQGVPGELFF
TRBJ1-1 many TRBV5-5 CASSPGPPGGTEAFF
TRBJ1-1 NA TRBV7-9 CASSLGDVNTEAFF
TRBJ2-5 few TRBV5-1 CASSSTGSRETQYF
TRBJ2-1 NA TRBV12-3/TRBV12-4 CASSWVAGGTYNEQFF
TRBJ1-5 few TRBV5-6 CASSTGRRSSGNQPQHF
TRBJ2-1 many TRBV5-1 CASSRPGLAGSPEQFF
TRBJ2-2 NA TRBV28 CASRRQGAGTGELFF
TRBJ2-3 many TRBV29-1 CSARTLWSTDTQYF
TRBJ1-3 NA TRBV6-2/TRBV6-3 CASSYSRQHSGNTIYF
TRBJ2-5 many TRBV9 CASSEGQGIQETQYF
TRBJ2-1 few TRBV4-1 CASSPLAGGYNEQFF
TRBJ2-1 few TRBV7-9 CASSFGPGEQFF
TRBJ2-3 many TRBV7-8 CASSLSGGLGTQYF